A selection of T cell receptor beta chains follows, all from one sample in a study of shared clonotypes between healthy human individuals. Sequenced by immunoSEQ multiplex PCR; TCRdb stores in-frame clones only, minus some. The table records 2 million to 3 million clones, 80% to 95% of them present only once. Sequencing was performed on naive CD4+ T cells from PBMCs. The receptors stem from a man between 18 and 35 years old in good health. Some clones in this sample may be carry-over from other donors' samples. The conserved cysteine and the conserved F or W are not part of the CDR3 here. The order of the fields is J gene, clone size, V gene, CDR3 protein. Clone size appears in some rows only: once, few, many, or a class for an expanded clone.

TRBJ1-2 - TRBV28 ASSLRTSGYT
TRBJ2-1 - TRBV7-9 ASSRIAGNEQF
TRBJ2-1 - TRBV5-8 ASSHTSGRYNEQF
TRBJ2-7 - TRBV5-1 ASSLGGSEQY
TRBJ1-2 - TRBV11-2 ASSPAGDRGSNYGYT
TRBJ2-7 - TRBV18 ASSPPASGRSEQY
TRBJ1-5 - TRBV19 ASRGRVPVGSNQPQH
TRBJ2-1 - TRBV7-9 ASSWDREANEQF
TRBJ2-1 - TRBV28 ASSPAGHEQF
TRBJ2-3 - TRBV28 ASSQSTLRMASTDTQY
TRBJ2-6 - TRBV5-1 ASSLGRALAGANVLT
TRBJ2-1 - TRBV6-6 ATGMVPEQF
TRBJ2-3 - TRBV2 ASSSSGLAGVGTDTQY
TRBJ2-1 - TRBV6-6 ASKLDSNEQF
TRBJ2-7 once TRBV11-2 ASSSRRSYEQY
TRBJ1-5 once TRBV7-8 ASSMDRAQPQH
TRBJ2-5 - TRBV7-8 ASGFSKETQY
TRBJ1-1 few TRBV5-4 ASSRGVNRGNTEAF
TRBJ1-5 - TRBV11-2 ASSLGQGGRQPQH
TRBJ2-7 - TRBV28 ASERGSYEQY
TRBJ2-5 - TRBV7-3 ASSKGQGETQY
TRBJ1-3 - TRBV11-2 ASSGWVGSGNTIY
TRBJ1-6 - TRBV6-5 ASSYQGQGRSPLH
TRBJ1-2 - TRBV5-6 ASSFSAFEGSHT
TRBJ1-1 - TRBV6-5 ASSSSTRTEAF
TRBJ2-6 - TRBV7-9 ASSLWPGSGANVLT
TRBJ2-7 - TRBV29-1 SVGLSYEQY
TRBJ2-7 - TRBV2 AGGQQYYEQY
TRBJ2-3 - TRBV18 ASSPRALQGGTDTQY
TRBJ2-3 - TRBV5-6 ASSLGALLSTDTQY
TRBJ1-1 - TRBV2 ASKSQGTNTEAF
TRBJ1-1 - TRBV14 ASSQGNTAYTEAF
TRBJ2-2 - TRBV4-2 ASSHRDRGNTGELF
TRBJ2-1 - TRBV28 ASRNRGTSGKGQF
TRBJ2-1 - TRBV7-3 ASSSQGAGYNEQF
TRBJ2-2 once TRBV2 ASSAYITGELF
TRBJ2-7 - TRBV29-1 SVSRAYEQY